What follows is one T cell receptor (beta chain) and its context. The data are from a study of blood T cell repertoires in COVID-19. Study details: Samples of COVID-19 (acute and convalescent) were obtained from the United States, Italy and Spain.

This CDR3 has 11 amino acids. V gave up 6 bases and J gave up 10 bases; unmatched junction bases: 3. Germline V gene lookup returns CDR1 LNHDA and CDR2 SQIVND (reference sequence). Assay: immunoSEQ multiplex PCR; the TCRdb copy retains only in-frame clones and omits some. This table holds about 260,000 clones, about 85% found once. The sequencing sample was made of peripheral blood. The sequence came from a human donor in a cohort sampled during active COVID-19. The chain carries TRBV19 and TRBJ2-1; 7 positions match TRBD2. CDR3 sequence (DNA): TGTGCCAGTAGAACTAGCGCCGAGCAGTTCTTC. Translated, it gives CASRTSAEQFF.